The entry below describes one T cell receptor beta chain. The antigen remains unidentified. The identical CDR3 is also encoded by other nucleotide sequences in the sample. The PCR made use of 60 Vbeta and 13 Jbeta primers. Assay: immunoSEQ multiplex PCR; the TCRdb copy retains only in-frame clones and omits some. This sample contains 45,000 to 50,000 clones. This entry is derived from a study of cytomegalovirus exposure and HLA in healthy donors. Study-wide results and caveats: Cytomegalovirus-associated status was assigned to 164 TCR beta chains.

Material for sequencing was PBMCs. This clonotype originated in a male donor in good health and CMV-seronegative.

CDR3 in amino acids: CASSHSGTGAYEQYF. CDR3 nucleotides: TGCGCCAGCAGCCATTCCGGGACAGGGGCCTACGAGCAGTACTTC. This chain joins TRBV4-3 and TRBJ2-7; TRBD1 matches at 10 bases. V shed 3 bases and J 2 bases; nucleotides not matched to a gene: 4. Looked up from germline, CDR1 is LGHNA and CDR2 is YSLEER. This CDR3 is built from 15 residues.